The clone carrying this T cell receptor (beta chain) has just one count. Its antigen is still unknown. The data derive from a study of T-cell reconstitution after alpha-beta-depleted transplantation in children. General study points: The study reportedly traced alpha-beta T cells about two months after transplant to several hundred expanded graft clones.

Germline V lookup: CDR1 MNHEY, CDR2 SVGEGT. The germline V and J ends were trimmed by 10 bases and 7 bases, with 11 bases remaining between them. The CDR3 loop spans 11 amino acids. For TCRbeta, the library was prepared with unique molecular identifiers. One entry per CDR3 protein results from TCRdb running MiXCR on the PCR reads. The data hold roughly 70,000 distinct CDR3 sequences, with 4% to 5% observed a single time. The chain employs TRBV6-2 or TRBV6-3 and TRBJ2-4; D gene unclear. The sequence derives from a boy less than two years old who had a stem cell transplant for acute myeloid leukemia, so the T cells may come from the graft donor. The starting material was PBMCs, mostly from graft donor cells, obtained 180 days after TCRalphabeta/CD19-depleted stem cell transplant. The CDR3 spells CATTLWNIQYF. The CDR3 bases are TGTGCCACCACTCTCTGGAACATTCAGTACTTC.